This record looks at one T cell receptor (beta chain) sequence and its context. The data belong to a study of cytomegalovirus exposure and HLA in healthy donors. Assay used: immunoSEQ multiplex PCR; TCRdb lists only in-frame clones, some missing. This table holds around 300,000 clones, approximately 90% found once. CDR1 and CDR2 (germline): MDHEN, SYDVKM. The CDR3 loop spans 14 amino acids. Losses at the gene ends were 10 bases for V and 7 bases for J; bases not matched to a gene: 12. Sequencing used PBMCs. This TCR was sampled from a woman between 18 and 29 years old in good health and CMV-seronegative. The chain uses TRBV28 and TRBJ1-5; 8 bases align to TRBD1. The CDR3: CATDATGARQPQHF. CDR3 DNA: TGTGCCACCGACGCGACAGGGGCAAGGCAGCCCCAGCATTTT.